This is a list of T cell receptor beta chains from one sample in a study of T cell repertoires in cytomegalovirus infection. One entry per CDR3 protein results from TCRdb running MiXCR on the reads. The table lists hundreds of thousands of distinct CDR3 sequences, 35% of them singletons, with under 3% in the top ten. The sample consisted of PBMCs. The origin of the receptors is a human donor in good health (CMV status not recorded). Some clones in this sample may be carry-over from other donors' samples. Each CDR3 is given with its conserved first and last residue. The D gene is left open where the match is weak. Some rows have no size entry. The others give once, few or many, or a class for an expanded clone.

>TRBD1|TRBV19|few|TRBJ1-6
CASNPTGGNSPLHF
TGTGCCAGTAACCCGACAGGGGGGAATTCACCCCTCCACTTT
>TRBD2|TRBV7-6|few|TRBJ2-1
CASSRSSGRDEQFF
TGTGCCAGCAGCCGATCTAGCGGGAGGGATGAGCAGTTCTTC
>TRBD1|TRBV6-1|few|TRBJ1-5
CASSRDRFEQPQHF
TGTGCCAGCAGTCGGGACAGGTTCGAGCAGCCCCAGCATTTT
>.|TRBV12-3/TRBV12-4|many|TRBJ1-2
CASSEPPYGYTF
TGTGCCAGCAGCGAACCCCCCTATGGCTACACCTTC
>.|TRBV7-7|many|TRBJ2-3
CASSLRPQPSTDTQYF
TGTGCTAGCAGCTTACGCCCCCAGCCGAGCACAGATACGCAGTATTTT
>.|TRBV12-3/TRBV12-4|few|TRBJ1-2
CASSLTGLPSRGYYGYTF
TGTGCCAGCAGTTTAACAGGGCTGCCCTCCCGGGGCTACTATGGCTACACCTTC
>.|TRBV7-2|.|TRBJ2-1
CASSFPDRPPHNDRFF
TGTGCCAGCAGCTTCCCCGACAGGCCCCCTCACAATGATCGGTTCTTC
>.|TRBV7-2|many|TRBJ2-7
CASSPTSYEQYF
TGTGCCAGCAGCCCCACAAGCTACGAGCAGTACTTC
>.|TRBV20-1|.|TRBJ2-7
CSASPLPPVSSYEQYF
TGCAGTGCTAGTCCCCTCCCTCCAGTTAGCTCCTACGAGCAGTACTTC
>.|TRBV18|.|TRBJ1-1
CASSPGVRNTEAFF
TGTGCCAGCTCACCCGGCGTCAGGAACACTGAAGCTTTCTTT
>TRBD1|TRBV12-3/TRBV12-4|.|TRBJ1-1
CASSLDRGRDTEAFF
TGTGCCAGCAGTTTAGACAGGGGGCGTGACACTGAAGCTTTCTTT
>TRBD2|TRBV7-9|.|TRBJ2-7
CASSFRLAGAFHEQYF
TGTGCCAGCAGCTTTCGACTAGCGGGAGCCTTCCACGAGCAGTACTTC
>.|TRBV7-2|many|TRBJ2-4
CASSFFPERAKNIQYF
TGTGCCAGCAGCTTTTTTCCGGAGCGTGCCAAAAACATTCAGTACTTC
>.|TRBV7-4|.|TRBJ2-3
CASTPPSAADTQYF
TGTGCCAGCACCCCCCCGTCCGCCGCAGATACGCAGTATTTT
>.|TRBV15|.|TRBJ2-1
CATSGRGYNEQFF
TGTGCCACCAGCGGGAGAGGCTACAATGAGCAGTTCTTC
>.|TRBV7-2|.|TRBJ2-2
CASSRDSFWERFF
TGTGCCAGCAGCCGCGACAGTTTCTGGGAGCGGTTTTTT
>.|TRBV6-6|few|TRBJ2-5
CASSPGHPQETQYF
TGTGCCAGCAGTCCGGGACACCCCCAAGAGACCCAGTACTTC
>TRBD1|TRBV7-6|.|TRBJ2-3
CASRSGQGRDTQYF
TGTGCCAGCAGATCGGGACAGGGCAGAGATACGCAGTATTTT
>TRBD2|TRBV12-5|.|TRBJ2-1
CASGPGGLPGFF
TGTGCTAGTGGCCCGGGGGGGCTCCCGGGGTTCTTC
>.|TRBV7-2|.|TRBJ2-1
CASSTLSGSSYNEQFF
TGTGCCAGCAGCACCCTTAGCGGCAGCTCCTACAATGAGCAGTTCTTC
>.|TRBV9|.|TRBJ2-3
CASSVEGGSGTDTQYF
TGTGCCAGCAGCGTTGAGGGGGGATCGGGCACAGATACGCAGTATTTT
>.|TRBV4-1|.|TRBJ1-2
CASSQDPGRNDHYGYTF
TGCGCCAGCAGCCAAGACCCGGGACGAAATGATCACTATGGCTACACCTTC
>TRBD2|TRBV5-1|.|TRBJ2-3
CASSLTTSGSSVDTQYF
TGCGCCAGCAGCTTGACAACTAGCGGGAGTTCTGTAGATACGCAGTATTTT
>TRBD2|TRBV7-9|.|TRBJ2-1
CASSFGLGVYNEQFF
TGTGCCAGCAGCTTTGGACTAGGAGTGTATAATGAGCAGTTCTTC
>TRBD2|TRBV2|few|TRBJ2-1
CASNPLGTRAYNEQFF
TGTGCCAGCAATCCCCTAGGGACTAGGGCCTACAATGAGCAGTTCTTC
>TRBD2|TRBV6-1|few|TRBJ2-1
CASYSVASGKNEQFF
TGTGCCAGCTACTCGGTGGCTAGCGGGAAGAATGAGCAGTTCTTC
>.|TRBV19|few|TRBJ2-7
CASSITGLGGEQYF
TGTGCCAGTAGTATAACGGGCCTGGGTGGCGAGCAGTACTTC
>TRBD2|TRBV20-1|.|TRBJ2-1
CSARDPSGSPNEQFF
TGCAGTGCTAGAGATCCGAGCGGGAGTCCGAATGAGCAGTTCTTC
>TRBD2|TRBV14|.|TRBJ2-1
CASSQGSTSGPAAYNEQFF
TGTGCCAGCAGCCAAGGATCGACTAGCGGGCCCGCTGCCTACAATGAGCAGTTCTTC
>TRBD1|TRBV7-2|few|TRBJ1-2
CASAWTGGDGYTF
TGTGCCAGCGCCTGGACAGGGGGCGATGGCTACACCTTC
>.|TRBV5-6|few|TRBJ2-1
CASSLVWPRQFF
TGTGCCAGCAGCTTGGTATGGCCCCGGCAGTTCTTC
>.|TRBV19|.|TRBJ2-7
CASSPGVLGTSYEQYF
TGTGCCAGTAGTCCCGGAGTTTTGGGAACCTCCTACGAGCAGTACTTC
>.|TRBV7-9|.|TRBJ1-1
CASSLQASNTEAFF
TGTGCCAGCAGCTTACAGGCTTCGAACACTGAAGCTTTCTTT
>.|TRBV7-9|few|TRBJ2-3
CASSSGGGGAGTDTQYF
TGTGCCAGCAGCTCCGGAGGAGGGGGGGCTGGCACAGATACGCAGTATTTT
>.|TRBV12-3/TRBV12-4|.|TRBJ2-6
CASTPRGAGANVLTF
TGTGCCAGCACTCCGAGGGGTGCTGGGGCCAACGTCCTGACTTTC
>TRBD1|TRBV19|few|TRBJ2-1
CASSIGTGGGYEQFF
TGTGCCAGTAGTATAGGGACAGGGGGCGGGTATGAGCAGTTCTTC
>TRBD1|TRBV7-2|.|TRBJ2-5
CASSHTYRDREETQSF
TGTGCCAGCAGCCATACGTACCGGGACAGGGAAGAGACCCAGTCCTTC
>.|TRBV10-3|.|TRBJ1-2
CAISNRVRVSYTF
TGTGCCATCAGCAACAGGGTTCGGGTGAGCTACACCTTC
>.|TRBV12-3/TRBV12-4|few|TRBJ2-1
CASSLILNEQFF
TGTGCCAGCAGTTTAATTCTGAATGAGCAGTTCTTC
>.|TRBV7-8|.|TRBJ1-5
CDSSFLNTQPQQF
TGTGACAGCAGCTTTTTAAACACTCAACCCCAGCAGTTT
>.|TRBV7-6|.|TRBJ2-7
CASSSKPAGRVGYEQYF
TGTGCCAGCAGCTCCAAACCCGCGGGCAGGGTCGGATACGAGCAGTACTTC
>.|TRBV12-3/TRBV12-4|.|TRBJ2-4
CASTHGPGSVAKNIQYF
TGTGCCAGCACCCATGGGCCGGGAAGTGTCGCCAAAAACATTCAGTACTTC
>TRBD1|TRBV6-1|.|TRBJ1-2
CASSSQGRGQGANGYGYTF
TGTGCCAGCAGTTCACAGGGAAGGGGACAGGGCGCCAATGGCTATGGCTACACCTTC
>TRBD2|TRBV6-1|few|TRBJ2-1
CASSELTSGLYNEQFF
TGTGCCAGCAGTGAATTGACTAGCGGGCTCTACAATGAGCAGTTCTTC
>.|TRBV4-1|.|TRBJ1-5
CASSQGSRDQPQHF
TGCGCCAGCAGCCAAGGGAGCCGGGATCAGCCCCAGCATTTT
>TRBD1|TRBV28|few|TRBJ2-1
CASRRTGGYNEQFF
TGTGCCAGCAGGCGGACAGGGGGCTACAATGAGCAGTTCTTC
>TRBD2|TRBV5-1|.|TRBJ2-1
CASSPWGSGSTKSYNEQFF
TGCGCCAGCAGCCCCTGGGGCAGCGGGAGCACCAAATCCTACAATGAGCAGTTCTTC
>TRBD1|TRBV7-8|many|TRBJ1-2
CASSLGGQGAHYGYTF
TGTGCCAGCAGCTTAGGAGGCCAGGGGGCCCACTATGGCTACACCTTC
>TRBD2|TRBV28|.|TRBJ2-2
CASTPGTIDTGELFF
TGTGCCAGCACCCCCGGGACTATCGACACCGGGGAGCTGTTTTTT
>TRBD1|TRBV7-6|.|TRBJ2-5
CASSLPEAADVGTGAETQYF
TGTGCCAGCAGCTTACCCGAAGCGGCCGACGTAGGGACAGGGGCAGAGACCCAGTACTTC
>.|TRBV20-1|.|TRBJ1-1
CSARDSMNTEAFF
TGCAGTGCCAGAGACAGCATGAACACTGAAGCTTTCTTT
>.|TRBV5-5|.|TRBJ1-2
CASSSVLHGYTF
TGTGCCAGCAGCTCTGTACTTCATGGCTACACCTTC
>TRBD1|TRBV27|few|TRBJ1-1
CASSRTGGPEAFF
TGTGCCAGCAGTCGGACAGGGGGCCCTGAAGCTTTCTTT
>.|TRBV28|few|TRBJ2-1
CASSGGGSRNEQFF
TGTGCCAGCAGTGGGGGGGGCTCCCGCAATGAGCAGTTCTTC
>.|TRBV11-2|.|TRBJ1-1
CASSPGGEAFF
TGTGCCAGCAGCCCGGGGGGGGAAGCTTTCTTT
>TRBD2|TRBV6-1|few|TRBJ2-2
CASRAPSGRYTGELFF
TGTGCCAGCAGAGCTCCTAGCGGGAGGTATACCGGGGAGCTGTTTTTT